A selection of T cell receptor beta chains follows, all from one sample in a study of cytotoxic CD8 clonotypes in ibrutinib-treated CLL. The table came from immunoSEQ multiplex PCR; TCRdb's copy has only in-frame clones and leaves some out. Here the sample spans some 27,000 clones, around three fifths being singletons. The input for sequencing was PBMCs, taken before ibrutinib treatment. Source of these receptors: a human donor with chronic lymphocytic leukemia. The CDR3 runs from the conserved cysteine through the conserved F or W. A D gene is named only where the DNA matches it firmly. Some rows mark clone size as missing; the rest say once, few, many or name a class of expanded clone.

cdr3_nt,cdr3_aa,v_call,d_call,clone_size,cdr3_length,j_call
TGTGCCAGCAGCGTAGCTTATTCTCCAGCGGGCCGTTCCTACAATGAGCAGTTCTTC,CASSVAYSPAGRSYNEQFF,TRBV9,NA,NA,19,TRBJ2-1
TGTGCCAGCAGCTTAACAGGGGTGACCTACGAGCAGTACTTC,CASSLTGVTYEQYF,TRBV11-2,TRBD1,few,14,TRBJ2-7
TGTGCCAGCAGCTTTTTCCCCTACACAGATACGCAGTATTTT,CASSFFPYTDTQYF,TRBV12-1,NA,few,14,TRBJ2-3
TGTGCCAGCAGCTTACTCGACAGGGAGAACACCGGGGAGCTGTTTTTT,CASSLLDRENTGELFF,TRBV11-2,TRBD1,NA,16,TRBJ2-2
TGTGCCAGCGCCTACCGGGACAGTTTCTACGAGCAGTACTTC,CASAYRDSFYEQYF,TRBV27,TRBD1,NA,14,TRBJ2-7
TGTGCCAGCTCACCAAGACGGGTAGGGCAACTGGATGAAAAACTGTTTTTT,CASSPRRVGQLDEKLFF,TRBV18,NA,once,17,TRBJ1-4
TGCGCCAGCAGCCAAGATTTGATAGGGGCTAGCGGGATTAGCTCCTACAATGAGCAGTTCTTC,CASSQDLIGASGISSYNEQFF,TRBV4-3,TRBD2,large,21,TRBJ2-1
TGCGCCAGCAGCGGGCGACCTGGAAACACCATATATTTT,CASSGRPGNTIYF,TRBV5-1,NA,NA,13,TRBJ1-3
TGTGCCAGCAGTGAATTGGGCTACGAGCAGTACTTC,CASSELGYEQYF,TRBV6-1,NA,NA,12,TRBJ2-7
TGTGCCAGTAGCCTGGTGGGACAGGGGGGTTTTGGGAGCAATCAGCCCCAGCATTTT,CASSLVGQGGFGSNQPQHF,TRBV19,TRBD1,NA,19,TRBJ1-5
TGCGCCAGCAGCTTTACACAGGGTCATTCTGGAAACACCATATATTTT,CASSFTQGHSGNTIYF,TRBV5-1,NA,NA,16,TRBJ1-3
TGCGCCAGCAGCCAAGCTAGCGGGGGGGCCTCCGGGGAGCTGTTTTTT,CASSQASGGASGELFF,TRBV4-1,TRBD2,NA,16,TRBJ2-2
TGTGCCAGCAGCTTAAACCGGAAGGGGAGACAGGCTGAAGCTTTCTTT,CASSLNRKGRQAEAFF,TRBV11-3,NA,NA,16,TRBJ1-1
TGTGCCAGCAGCGTAGGGGCCCCACTCACAGATACGCAGTATTTT,CASSVGAPLTDTQYF,TRBV9,NA,NA,15,TRBJ2-3
TGTGCCAGCAGCTTACGGCTTGAGGGTTGGGAAGAGACCCAGTACTTC,CASSLRLEGWEETQYF,TRBV5-6,NA,NA,16,TRBJ2-5
TGTGCCAGCAGTAACCTAAACACCGGGGAGCTGTTTTTT,CASSNLNTGELFF,TRBV6-5,NA,NA,13,TRBJ2-2
TGTGCCAGCTCACAAATACAGGGTTTGGCTAATGAAAAACTGTTTTTT,CASSQIQGLANEKLFF,TRBV18,NA,medium-sized,16,TRBJ1-4
TGCGCCAGCAGCTTGGGGGGTACTACAGGGGCCTATGGCTACACCTTC,CASSLGGTTGAYGYTF,TRBV5-1,TRBD1,NA,16,TRBJ1-2
TGTGCCACCAGAGGACAGCCCTATGGCTACACCTTC,CATRGQPYGYTF,TRBV19,NA,NA,12,TRBJ1-2
TGTGCCAGCAGCTTAGTAGGGACAGTACAATATGGCTACACCTTC,CASSLVGTVQYGYTF,TRBV7-2,TRBD1,few,15,TRBJ1-2
TGTGCCAGCAGCCGCGACAGGGTGGGCTACACCTTC,CASSRDRVGYTF,TRBV7-2,TRBD1,NA,12,TRBJ1-2
TGTGCCAGCAGTTACCGGTTTGGAAACACCATATATTTT,CASSYRFGNTIYF,TRBV27,NA,NA,13,TRBJ1-3
TGTGCCAGCAGCTTACGCCCCGAGAAAAACATTCAGTACTTC,CASSLRPEKNIQYF,TRBV7-3,NA,NA,14,TRBJ2-4